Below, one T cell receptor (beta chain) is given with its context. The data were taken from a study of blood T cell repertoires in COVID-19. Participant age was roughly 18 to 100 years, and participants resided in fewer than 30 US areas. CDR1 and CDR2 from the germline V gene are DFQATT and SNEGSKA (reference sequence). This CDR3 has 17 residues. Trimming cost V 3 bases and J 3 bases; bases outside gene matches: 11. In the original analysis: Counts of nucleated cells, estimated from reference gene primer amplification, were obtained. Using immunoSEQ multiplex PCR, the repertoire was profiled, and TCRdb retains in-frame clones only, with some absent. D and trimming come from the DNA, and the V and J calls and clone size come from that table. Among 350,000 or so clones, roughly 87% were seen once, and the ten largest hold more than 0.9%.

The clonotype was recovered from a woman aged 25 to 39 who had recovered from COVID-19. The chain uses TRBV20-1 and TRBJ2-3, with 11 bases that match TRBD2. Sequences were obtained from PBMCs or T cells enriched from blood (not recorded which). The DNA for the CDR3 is TGCAGTGCTAGTAGTCGGTCTAGCGGGGGGATTACAGATACGCAGTATTTT. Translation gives CSASSRSSGGITDTQYF.